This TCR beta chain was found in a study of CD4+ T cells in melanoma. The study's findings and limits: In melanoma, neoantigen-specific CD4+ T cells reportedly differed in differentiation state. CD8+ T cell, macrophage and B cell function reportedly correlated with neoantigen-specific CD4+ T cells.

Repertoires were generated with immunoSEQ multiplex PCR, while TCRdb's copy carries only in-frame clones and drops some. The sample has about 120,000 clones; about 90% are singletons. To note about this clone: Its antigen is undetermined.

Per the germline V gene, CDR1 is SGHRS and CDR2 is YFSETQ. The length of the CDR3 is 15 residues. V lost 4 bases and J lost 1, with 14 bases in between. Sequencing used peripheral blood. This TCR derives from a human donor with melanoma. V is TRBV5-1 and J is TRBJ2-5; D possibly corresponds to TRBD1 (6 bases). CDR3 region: CASSASQGPQETQYF. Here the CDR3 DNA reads TGCGCCAGCAGCGCGTCACAGGGCCCCCAAGAGACCCAGTACTTC.